This T cell receptor beta chain was observed in a study of blood T cell repertoires in COVID-19. The overall study: Italy, Spain and the United States were the sources of the convalescent and acute COVID-19 samples. The analysed material was cDNA or gDNA that came from T cells, B-cell-depleted T cells, or PBMCs.

CDR3 length equals 13 residues. Germline V lookup: CDR1 LGHNA, CDR2 YNFKEQ. V was shortened by 1 base and J by 7 bases, with 7 bases between the two germline ends. Authors' data handling: Reference gene primer amplification yielded estimated nucleated cell counts. Sequenced by immunoSEQ multiplex PCR; TCRdb stores in-frame clones only, minus some. V, J and clone size are those of that table, while D and trimming were read from the DNA. The sample lists some 100,000 clones; around 85% were seen once. The source material was peripheral blood. The chain couples TRBV4-2 to TRBJ1-4; tentatively, D is TRBD1 (5 bases). The source is a man aged 45-60 years with acute or convalescent COVID-19. This CDR3 is CASSQGGGEKLFF. The DNA for the CDR3 is TGTGCCAGCAGCCAAGGGGGGGGTGAAAAACTGTTTTTT.